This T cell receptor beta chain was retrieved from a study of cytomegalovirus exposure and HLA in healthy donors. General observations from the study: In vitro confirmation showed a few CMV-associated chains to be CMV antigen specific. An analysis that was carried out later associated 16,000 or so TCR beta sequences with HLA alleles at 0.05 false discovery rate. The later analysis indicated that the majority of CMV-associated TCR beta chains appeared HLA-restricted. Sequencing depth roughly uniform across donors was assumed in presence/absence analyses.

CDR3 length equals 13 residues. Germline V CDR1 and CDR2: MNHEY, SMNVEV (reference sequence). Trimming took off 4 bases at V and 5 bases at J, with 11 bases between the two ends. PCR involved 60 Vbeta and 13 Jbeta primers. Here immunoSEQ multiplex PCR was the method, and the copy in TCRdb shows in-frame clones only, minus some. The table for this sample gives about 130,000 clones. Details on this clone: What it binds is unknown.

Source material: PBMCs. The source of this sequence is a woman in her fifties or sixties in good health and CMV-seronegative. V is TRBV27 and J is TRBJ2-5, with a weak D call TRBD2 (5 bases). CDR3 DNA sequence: TGTGCCAGCAGTTGGACTGCCGGGGAGACCCAGTACTTC. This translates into CASSWTAGETQYF.